Listed here is a single T cell receptor (beta chain). The source of the sample is a study of blood T cell repertoires in COVID-19. Across the study: Donors in the United States, Italy and Spain gave samples during acute or convalescent COVID-19.

Enrollees, 18 to 89 years old, lived in around 23 US areas. Categorization into cohorts depended on clinical history that participants reported. In the original workflow: Estimation of nucleated cell counts relied on the amplification of reference gene primers. Clones were sequenced by immunoSEQ multiplex PCR, and TCRdb holds only the in-frame ones, with some missing. For V, J and clone size, that table is used; D and trimming come from the DNA. This table has 350,000 to 400,000 clones, around 87% appearing once. The V gene's germline CDR1 is GTSNPN and CDR2 SVGIG (reference sequence). This CDR3 region has 15 residues. The V segment lost 2 bases and the J segment 6 bases; nucleotides outside the gene matches: 6.

The TCR originated in a middle-aged man in a cohort exposed to, infected with or recovered from COVID-19 (not recorded which). The material sequenced was PBMCs or T cells enriched from blood (not recorded which). The V gene is TRBV30, the J gene TRBJ1-6; TRBD1 matches 8 bases. In DNA, the CDR3 is TGTGCCTGGAGTCTGGCAGGGGGCGTTAATTCACCCCTCCACTTT. Translated: CAWSLAGGVNSPLHF.